This passage covers 10 T cell receptor beta chains from one sample sequenced in a study of control samples from healthy donors and cancer patients. Produced via immunoSEQ multiplex PCR; TCRdb's table is partial and in-frame only. The data show around 40,000 clones, with about 91% seen just once and roughly 20% held by the top ten. The source material was PBMCs. These receptors all stem from a woman between 40 and 50 years old with head and neck cancer.

CDR3 region: CASSEISYTF. CDR3 nucleotide sequence: TGTGCCAGCAGTGAAATCAGCTACACCTTC. J is TRBJ1-2 and V is TRBV6-1; D remains ambiguous. The CDR3 covers 10 residues. Trimming removed 2 bases from V and 9 bases from J, with 4 bases in between. Germline CDR1 is MNHNS and CDR2 is SASEGT.

V and J are TRBV5-4 and TRBJ1-1; D unclear. Germline V gene sequence: CDR1 SGHNT, CDR2 YYREEE (reference sequence). CDR3 size: 12 residues. V lost 4 bases and J lost 7, with 11 bases in between. The DNA for the CDR3 is TGTGCCAGCAGCCCTACGTCGGGTGAAGCTTTCTTT. As protein: CASSPTSGEAFF.

In its sample, this clone was seen once. V and J are TRBV5-1 and TRBJ2-1, with TRBD2 matching 7 bases. Looked up from germline, CDR1 is SGHRS and CDR2 is YFSETQ. Losses at the gene ends were 0 bases for V and 9 bases for J; bases not matched to a gene: 9. The CDR3 contains 15 residues. CDR3 sequence (DNA): TGCGCCAGCAGCTTGGATCGCGGGAGCGGGACTGAGCAGTTCTTC. It is translated as CASSLDRGSGTEQFF.

The J gene is TRBJ1-1, the V gene TRBV19, with D hard to call. Germline-derived CDR1 and CDR2 are LNHDA and SQIVND (reference sequence). Trimming took 1 base from V and 3 from J, leaving 6 bases between them. The CDR3 runs to 13 residues. Here the CDR3 reads CASSIGSDTEAFF. DNA of the CDR3: TGTGCCAGTAGTATAGGGAGTGACACTGAAGCTTTCTTT.

V is TRBV5-6 and J is TRBJ2-1; TRBD2 matches at 8 bases. CDR3 length: 13 amino acids. V lost 6 bases and J lost 9; bases outside the gene matches: 8. CDR1 is SGHDT and CDR2 is YYEEEE in the germline V gene. CDR3 residues: CASNHVAGLEQFF. Here the CDR3 DNA reads TGTGCCAGCAACCACGTAGCGGGACTTGAGCAGTTCTTC. Full variable domain (missing parts from reference TRBV5-6 and TRBJ2-1): DAGVTQSPTHLIKTRGQQVTLRCSPKSGHDTVSWYQQALGQGPQFIFQYYEEEERQRGNFPDRFSGHQFPNYSSELNVNALLLGDSALYLCASNHVAGLEQFFGPGTRLTVL.

The chain couples TRBV3-1 (or the pseudogene TRBV3-2) to TRBJ2-3, with D possibly TRBD1 on 5 matching bases. Per germline, CDR1 LGHDT and CDR2 YNNKEL (reference sequence). Trimming pared 4 bases from V and 4 bases from J, leaving 15 bases between. This CDR3 region has 15 residues. The CDR3 region has the DNA TGTGCCAGCAGCCCCCGCAGGGCATCCGCAGATACGCAGTATTTT. Protein product: CASSPRRASADTQYF.

The rearrangement uses TRBV30 and TRBJ1-5; TRBD1 might be the D (6 bases). The CDR3 is made up of 13 amino acids. The germline V gene has CDR1 GTSNPN and CDR2 SVGIG (reference sequence). V was shortened by 4 bases and J by 5 bases, with 12 bases between the two germline ends. CDR3: CAWTGQYDQPQHF. DNA of the CDR3: TGTGCCTGGACTGGACAGTATGATCAGCCCCAGCATTTT.

The chain combines TRBV11-2 with TRBJ2-3, with D perhaps TRBD2 (5 bases). Trimming removed 4 bases from V and 4 bases from J, with 21 bases in between. This CDR3 region has 17 residues. Germline values: CDR1 SGHAT, CDR2 FQNNGV. The CDR3 bases are TGTGCCAGCAGCTCCGGCATGGGTGCGGCGGGCGCAGATACGCAGTATTTT. This translates into CASSSGMGAAGADTQYF.

The chain links TRBV3-1 (or the pseudogene TRBV3-2) to TRBJ2-5; D unresolved. Trimming left V 5 bases short and J 2 bases short, with 12 bases between. The germline CDR1 and CDR2 sequences are LGHDT and YNNKEL (reference sequence). This CDR3 is built from 14 residues. CDR3 in amino acids: CASSSRLLQETQYF. As DNA, the CDR3 is TGTGCCAGCAGCTCCCGACTGTTGCAAGAGACCCAGTACTTC.

The rearrangement joins TRBV6-1 to TRBJ2-4; 14 bases map to TRBD2. The length of the CDR3 is 17 residues. The germline V gene encodes CDR1 MNHNS and CDR2 SASEGT. V lost 4 bases to trimming and J lost 9 bases; unmatched junction nucleotides: 11. Here the CDR3 reads CASSGDPGLAGGGIQYF. DNA of the CDR3: TGTGCCAGCAGTGGAGACCCAGGACTAGCGGGAGGAGGCATTCAGTACTTC.